This T cell receptor (beta chain) was retrieved from a study of OX40 agonist ivuxolimab in advanced cancers. Study at large: Three partial responders included one hepatocellular carcinoma patient and two cutaneous melanoma patients.

Assay: immunoSEQ multiplex PCR; the TCRdb copy retains only in-frame clones and omits some. The table has some 60,000 clones, over 80% seen once; the top ten hold 3.8%. V dropped 6 bases and J dropped 7; count of bases not matched to a gene: 11. The CDR3 runs 14 residues. Germline assignment: CDR1 SGHAT and CDR2 FQNNGV. Study-level points and caveats: CD4+ and CD8+ blood T cells expanded clonally by week 6 at 0.1 to 3.0 mg/kg.

Turning to this clone: What it recognizes is unknown.

The sequence was obtained from an adult with an advanced solid tumor such as melanoma, head and neck, liver or kidney cancer. The chain couples TRBV11-2 to TRBJ1-1; 7 nucleotides match TRBD1. Here the sequenced sample was CD4+ or CD8+ T cells sorted from blood, taken in a trial of the OX40 agonist ivuxolimab. This chain's CDR3 is CASRSGTADIEAFF. The CDR3 bases are TGTGCCAGCAGATCTGGGACAGCGGACATTGAAGCTTTCTTT.